The present T cell receptor (beta chain) was sequenced within a study of blood T cell repertoires in COVID-19 (dated by TCRdb to 2020 to 2021). Study-wide context: Collaborator samples came from the United States, Italy and Spain and covered acute and convalescent phases of COVID-19. Subjects who had been exposed to COVID-19, were actively infected with it, or had recovered from it provided the deeply sampled blood TCRbeta repertoires that made up the dataset. HLA class I and class II types, where available, came from metadata supplied by the sample provider rather than from assay-based typing. The repertoires were made available in a free public database intended to serve as a resource for research on the immune response to SARS-CoV-2. The prospective study material was composed of cDNA or gDNA derived from T cells, B-cell-depleted T cells, or PBMCs. Sample metadata almost always included a de-identified subject ID, COVID-19 status, age in years and sex. Samples were obtained from the ongoing ImmuneRACE study (first 160 participants) and from over 1,000 subjects provided by 6 global collaborators.

In this sample, this clone turned up a few times. Its target antigen remains unknown. No per-base quality is available; no much larger clone lies one base away. Broader findings and caveats from the paper: The quantity of clinical and demographic metadata differed by source and by participant and was supplied without curation.

Each collaborating institution followed its own protocols to collect whole blood in K2EDTA tubes. For TCRbeta analysis, collaborators shipped samples in one of three forms: frozen whole blood, isolated PBMCs, or DNA extracted from either of those sample types. The immunoSEQ Assay, a bias-controlled multiplex PCR, was used to amplify TCRbeta CDR3 regions from genomic DNA. Per the authors' processing: The number of nucleated cells in each sample was estimated from the amplification of reference gene primers within the assay. Sequence reads were collapsed and filtered to measure the absolute abundance of every unique TCRbeta CDR3 rearrangement. For each sample, productive Simpson clonality was calculated by taking the square root of Simpson's diversity index across productive rearrangements. TCRdb took over this immuneACCESS table, retaining in-frame rearrangements with V and J assigned. Such tables are incomplete; in checked studies, under half of the missing clones stem from an unresolved V gene, and the remainder is unexplained. That table supplies the V and J calls and clone size; D and trimming were determined from the DNA. The sample yields 60,000 or so clones; 65% to 85% were counted once. Together, the top ten hold 5% to 7% of the sample.

CDR1 and CDR2, looked up from the germline V gene (reference sequence), are MNHNY and SVGAGI. The CDR3 spans 16 residues, from the cysteine through the phenylalanine. Solely the CDR3 DNA is kept, with 48 bases framed from the first base. Trimming takes 2 bases off V and 3 bases off J; junction bases not matched to a gene: 5. Recombination joined TRBV6-6 with TRBJ2-5; the central 11 bases match TRBD2. The clonotype originates from a woman aged 45-65 years with active or convalescent COVID-19. The specimen sequenced was peripheral blood. The CDR3 is CASSYELAGAKETQYF. DNA sequence: TGTGCCAGCAGTTACGAACTAGCGGGAGCGAAAGAGACCCAGTACTTC.